What follows are 26 T cell receptor beta chains derived from one specimen sequenced in a study of shared clonotypes between healthy human individuals. TCRdb keeps only in-frame clones here, not all; method: immunoSEQ multiplex PCR. The sample records around 2.3 million clones, under 97% being singletons. Sequenced material: naive CD4+ T cells sorted from blood. As to subset: CD45RA+ positively selected. The receptors derive from a man aged 18 to 30 in good health.

V is TRBV7-9 and J is TRBJ2-7; no clear D. Germline lookup yields CDR1 SEHNR and CDR2 FQNEAQ (reference sequence). V lost 4 bases and J lost 6, with 16 bases in between. This CDR3 spans 14 amino acids. The CDR3, as DNA: TGTGCCAGCAGCTCCCTTGGCTTTCCGGGCGAGCAGTACTTC. Its protein is CASSSLGFPGEQYF.

About this clone itself: The same CDR3 is also encoded by other DNA sequences in this sample. The V and J genes are TRBV6-5 and TRBJ1-1; D is unresolved. The CDR3 extends over 12 amino acids. V was cut by 5 bases and J by 4 bases, with 8 bases left in between. Germline V gene sequence: CDR1 MNHEY, CDR2 SVGAGI. DNA of the CDR3: TGTGCCAGCAGTCGGACTCGCACTGAAGCTTTCTTT. This encodes CASSRTRTEAFF.

This sequence joins TRBV10-3 and TRBJ1-3; possible D gene TRBD1, 6 bases. CDR1 and CDR2 (germline): ENHRY, SYGVKD. V lost 0 bases and J lost 10, with 19 bases in between. The CDR3 is made up of 16 amino acids. This CDR3 reads CAISESRGESSETIYF. In DNA, the CDR3 is TGTGCCATCAGTGAGTCGAGGGGGGAGAGTTCCGAAACCATATATTTT.

The J gene is TRBJ2-1, the V gene TRBV28; 10 bases match TRBD2. The CDR3 is 15 amino acids. CDR1 is MDHEN and CDR2 is SYDVKM in the germline V gene. The ends lost 7 bases at V and 6 bases at J; junction bases unmatched: 9. The CDR3 reads CASTAAGGHSNEQFF. CDR3 nucleotide sequence: TGTGCCAGCACCGCAGCGGGGGGGCATAGCAATGAGCAGTTCTTC.

V and J are TRBV29-1 and TRBJ2-7, with D possibly TRBD1 on 6 matching bases. CDR1 is SQVTM, CDR2 ANQGSEA, per germline. Trimming removed 5 bases at V and 2 bases at J, with 13 bases between. The CDR3 extends over 13 amino acids. CDR3 nucleotide sequence: TGCAGCGTTCGGCAGGGGAAACCCTACGAGCAGTACTTC. This encodes CSVRQGKPYEQYF.

On this clone: Different DNA sequences within this sample yield the same CDR3. The chain uses TRBV4-3 and TRBJ1-1; no reliable D call. V lost 3 bases and J lost 2, with 7 bases in between. CDR1 is LGHNA and CDR2 is YSLEER in the germline V gene. The CDR3 runs to 13 residues. The CDR3 is CASSHLGNTEAFF. The DNA of the CDR3 is TGCGCCAGCAGCCACCTCGGAAACACTGAAGCTTTCTTT.

The chain combines TRBV14 with TRBJ2-7; D gene ambiguous. Looked up from germline, CDR1 is SGHDN and CDR2 is FVKESK. Trimming stripped 4 bases from V and 5 bases from J, with 15 bases between. This CDR3 region has 14 residues. The CDR3 is CASSRTWGFDEQYF. CDR3 DNA: TGTGCCAGCAGCCGGACCTGGGGTTTCGACGAGCAGTACTTC.

The J gene is TRBJ1-5, the V gene TRBV28; D gene ambiguous. The germline V gene encodes CDR1 MDHEN and CDR2 SYDVKM. The CDR3 has 15 residues. The V and J ends lost 10 bases and 0 bases respectively, with 16 bases between them. CDR3 in DNA: TGTGCCACCTACCCCAGGAGGGATAGCAATCAGCCCCAGCATTTT. It codes for CATYPRRDSNQPQHF.

The rearrangement links TRBV5-1 to TRBJ2-1; D gene ambiguous. CDR3 length: 14 residues. Trimming took 0 bases from V and 5 from J, leaving 9 bases between them. CDR1 is SGHRS, CDR2 YFSETQ, per germline. CDR3: CASSLDTANNEQFF. CDR3 DNA: TGCGCCAGCAGCTTGGATACGGCTAACAATGAGCAGTTCTTC.

V usage is TRBV30 and J usage is TRBJ1-5, with TRBD1 as a possible D gene (5 bases). This CDR3 spans 12 amino acids. CDR1 is GTSNPN, CDR2 SVGIG, per germline (reference sequence). V was shortened by 5 bases and J by 2 bases, with 7 bases between the two germline ends. As DNA, the CDR3 is TGTGCCTGGGAACAGGGCAATCAGCCCCAGCATTTT. Amino acids: CAWEQGNQPQHF.

This chain links TRBV4-1 with TRBJ2-1, with 11 bases aligning to TRBD2. The CDR3 contains 13 residues. J lost 15 bases, V lost 0 bases, and 4 bases had no gene match. Germline CDR1 and CDR2: MGHRA and YSYEKL. The CDR3 DNA follows: TGCGCCAGCAGCCAAGATCGGCTAGCGGGGGGGTTCTTC. This translates into CASSQDRLAGGFF.

The chain links TRBV2 to TRBJ2-7; D uncertain. The CDR3 sequence is 13 residues long. Germline V gives CDR1 SNHLY, CDR2 FYNNEI. The V end lost 6 bases, the J end lost 7 bases, and 16 bases lay between the germline ends. The CDR3 loop reads CASRADPSWEQYF. The CDR3 DNA reads TGTGCCAGCAGGGCAGATCCGTCATGGGAGCAGTACTTC.

The gene calls are TRBV5-1 and TRBJ2-3, with 13 bases that match TRBD2. CDR1 SGHRS and CDR2 YFSETQ come from the germline V gene. V lost 1 base, J lost 5 bases, and 4 bases stayed unmatched. CDR3 size: 16 residues. The CDR3 region is CASSLPGTSGVDTQYF. CDR3 coding DNA: TGCGCCAGCAGCTTGCCCGGGACTAGCGGGGTAGATACGCAGTATTTT.

The CDR3 region has the DNA TGTGCCAGCAGCTTGGTGGACAGGCCGGGCTCCTACGAGCAGTACTTC. As protein: CASSLVDRPGSYEQYF. The chain combines TRBV7-4 with TRBJ2-7, with TRBD1 identical over 7 bases. The CDR3 runs 16 residues. Looked up from germline, CDR1 is SGHVT and CDR2 is SQSDAQ. V lost 3 bases and J lost 0; bases outside the gene matches: 8.

CDR3 sequence reads: CASSVTGVGTEAFF. CDR3 coding DNA: TGTGCCAGCAGTGTTACAGGGGTTGGGACTGAAGCTTTCTTT. V usage is TRBV6-1 and J usage is TRBJ1-1; TRBD1 aligns across 7 bases. The V gene end was trimmed by 4 bases and the J gene end by 5 bases; junction bases not matched to a gene: 7. The CDR3 covers 14 residues. Germline V gene lookup returns CDR1 MNHNS and CDR2 SASEGT.

The chain joins TRBV7-2 to TRBJ1-5; no clear D. From germline, CDR1 is SGHTA and CDR2 FQGNSA. Trimming cost V 5 bases and J 4 bases, with 9 bases left between them. The CDR3 is 13 residues long. Here the CDR3 reads CASSLQMNQPQHF. In nucleotides, the CDR3 is TGTGCCAGCAGCCTCCAGATGAATCAGCCCCAGCATTTT.

This chain joins TRBV4-1 and TRBJ2-2; D not certain. This CDR3 is built from 16 residues. Germline assignment: CDR1 MGHRA and CDR2 YSYEKL. V was cut by 1 base and J by 6 bases, with 15 bases left in between. For the CDR3, the DNA is TGCGCCAGCAGCCAAGTATTCGACACGGTCTCCGGGGAGCTGTTTTTT. Translation gives CASSQVFDTVSGELFF.

The chain joins TRBV6-1 to TRBJ2-6; D gene unclear. V was cut by 10 bases and J by 0 bases, with 10 bases left in between. The CDR3 has 14 residues. Germline CDR1 MNHNS, CDR2 SASEGT. In DNA form, the CDR3 reads TGTGCCATCCAATTCAGCTCTGGGGCCAACGTCCTGACTTTC. Translated, it gives CAIQFSSGANVLTF.

DNA of the CDR3: TGCGCCAGCAGGCAGGTTCCCGGTGTTAGGGAAGAGACCCAGTACTTC. It yields the protein CASRQVPGVREETQYF. This rearrangement joins TRBV10-1 to TRBJ2-5; no clear D gene. Germline V CDR1 and CDR2: WNHNN, SYGVQD (reference sequence). This CDR3 region has 16 residues. Deletions cut 6 bases from V and 3 bases from J, with 20 bases between.

V gene TRBV30 combines with J gene TRBJ2-3, with a weak D call TRBD1 (5 bases). The CDR3 runs 12 residues. The germline V and J ends were trimmed by 3 bases and 5 bases, with 9 bases remaining between them. Germline V CDR1 and CDR2: GTSNPN, SVGIG (reference sequence). The CDR3 reads CAWSPTGDTQYF. In DNA form, the CDR3 reads TGTGCCTGGAGCCCTACAGGAGATACGCAGTATTTT.

The J gene is TRBJ1-2, the V gene TRBV7-2, with D unresolved. The V end was cut by 6 bases, the J end by 0 bases, with 11 bases between. In germline, CDR1 is SGHTA, CDR2 FQGNSA. The CDR3 has 14 residues. CDR3: CASRPGSANYGYTF. CDR3 DNA sequence: TGTGCCAGCAGGCCCGGATCGGCTAACTATGGCTACACCTTC. The variable domain in full, with the rest retrieved from reference TRBV7-2 and TRBJ1-2, is GAGVSQSPSNKVTEKGKDVELRCDPISGHTALYWYRQSLGQGLEFLIYFQGNSAPDKSGLPSDRFSAERTGGSVSTLTIQRTQQEDSAVYLCASRPGSANYGYTFGSGTRLTVV.

The chain combines TRBV5-1 with TRBJ2-5; TRBD2 agrees at 12 bases. The CDR3 is made up of 17 amino acids. Germline CDR1 reads SGHRS; CDR2 reads YFSETQ. V lost 2 bases to trimming and J lost 1 base; unmatched junction nucleotides: 6. The CDR3 here is CASSLGLAGMTQETQYF. The CDR3 nucleotides read TGCGCCAGCAGCTTAGGACTAGCGGGGATGACCCAAGAGACCCAGTACTTC.

The chain uses TRBV7-9 and TRBJ2-7, with D unclear. CDR1 SEHNR and CDR2 FQNEAQ come from the germline V gene (reference sequence). V was clipped by 0 bases and J by 2 bases, with 11 bases between them. The CDR3 runs 15 residues. The CDR3 reads CASSLATTVPYEQYF. The CDR3 DNA reads TGTGCCAGCAGCTTAGCAACTACAGTCCCCTACGAGCAGTACTTC.

On this clone itself: This same CDR3 is encoded by further DNA sequences in the sample. The chain is built from TRBV7-3 and TRBJ2-3; D call uncertain. Germline CDR1 and CDR2: SGHTA and FQGTGA. The CDR3 extends over 14 amino acids. Trimming left V 2 bases short and J 0 bases short, with 6 bases between. CDR3 protein: CASSLGLSTDTQYF. The CDR3 DNA follows: TGTGCCAGCAGCTTAGGGCTTAGCACAGATACGCAGTATTTT.

This clone was observed a handful of times. The CDR3 loop is CASKKEPNSNQPQHF. The CDR3 nucleotides are TGTGCCAGCAAGAAGGAGCCTAATAGCAATCAGCCCCAGCATTTT. J is TRBJ1-5 and V is TRBV27; D is undetermined. The germline gives CDR1 MNHEY, CDR2 SMNVEV (reference sequence). The CDR3 runs 15 residues. The V end lost 7 bases, the J end lost 0 bases, and 13 bases lay between the germline ends.

This clone was seen just once. The same CDR3 is also encoded by other DNA sequences in this sample. This rearrangement joins TRBV6-5 to TRBJ2-3, with 7 bases aligning to TRBD2. The CDR3 has 14 residues. V shed 6 bases and J 2 bases; nucleotides not matched to a gene: 5. The germline V gene has CDR1 MNHEY and CDR2 SVGAGI. This CDR3 is CASSPGTNTDTQYF. The CDR3 nucleotides read TGTGCCAGCAGCCCTGGGACTAACACAGATACGCAGTATTTT.